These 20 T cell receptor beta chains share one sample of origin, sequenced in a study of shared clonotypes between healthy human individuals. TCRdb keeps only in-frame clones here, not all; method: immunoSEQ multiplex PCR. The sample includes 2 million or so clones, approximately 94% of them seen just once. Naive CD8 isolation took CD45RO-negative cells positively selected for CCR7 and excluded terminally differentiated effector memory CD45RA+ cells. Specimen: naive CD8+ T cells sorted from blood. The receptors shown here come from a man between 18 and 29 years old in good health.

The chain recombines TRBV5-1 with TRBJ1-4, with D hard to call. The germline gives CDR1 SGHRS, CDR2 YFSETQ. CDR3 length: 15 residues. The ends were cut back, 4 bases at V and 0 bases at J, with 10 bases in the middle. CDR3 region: CASSPDPSTNEKLFF. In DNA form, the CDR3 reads TGCGCCAGCAGCCCCGACCCTTCAACTAATGAAAAACTGTTTTTT.

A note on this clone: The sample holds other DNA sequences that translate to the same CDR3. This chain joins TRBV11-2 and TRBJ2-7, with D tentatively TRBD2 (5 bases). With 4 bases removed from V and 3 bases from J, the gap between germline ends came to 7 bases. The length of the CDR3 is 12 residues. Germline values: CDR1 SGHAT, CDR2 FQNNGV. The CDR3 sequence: CASSSGGYEQYF. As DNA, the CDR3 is TGTGCCAGCAGCTCCGGAGGCTACGAGCAGTACTTC.

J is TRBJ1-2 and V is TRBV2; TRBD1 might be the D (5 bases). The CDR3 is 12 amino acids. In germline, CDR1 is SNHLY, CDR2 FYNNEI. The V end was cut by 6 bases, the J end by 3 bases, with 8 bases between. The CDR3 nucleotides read TGTGCCAGCAGGGGGGACCACTATGGCTACACCTTC. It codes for CASRGDHYGYTF.

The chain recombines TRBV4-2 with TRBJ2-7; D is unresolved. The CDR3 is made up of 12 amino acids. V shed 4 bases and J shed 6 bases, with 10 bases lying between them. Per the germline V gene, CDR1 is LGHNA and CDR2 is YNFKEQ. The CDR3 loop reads CASSLVWGEQYF. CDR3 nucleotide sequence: TGTGCCAGCAGCCTCGTATGGGGCGAGCAGTACTTC.

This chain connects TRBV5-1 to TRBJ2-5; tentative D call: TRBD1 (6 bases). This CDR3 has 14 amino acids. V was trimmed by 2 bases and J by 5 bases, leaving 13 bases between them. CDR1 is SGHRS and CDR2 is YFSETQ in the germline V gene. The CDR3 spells CASSFPGDGETQYF. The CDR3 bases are TGCGCCAGCAGCTTCCCAGGGGATGGCGAGACCCAGTACTTC. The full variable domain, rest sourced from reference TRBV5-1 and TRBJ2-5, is KAGVTQTPRYLIKTRGQQVTLSCSPISGHRSVSWYQQTPGQGLQFLFEYFSETQRNKGNFPGRFSGRQFSNSRSEMNVSTLELGDSALYLCASSFPGDGETQYFGPGTRLLVL.

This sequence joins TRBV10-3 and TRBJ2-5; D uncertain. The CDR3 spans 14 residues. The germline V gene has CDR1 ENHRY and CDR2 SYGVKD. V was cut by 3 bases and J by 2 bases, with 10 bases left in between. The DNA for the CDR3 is TGTGCCATCAGTGAAGGCTGGGGACAAGAGACCCAGTACTTC. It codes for CAISEGWGQETQYF.

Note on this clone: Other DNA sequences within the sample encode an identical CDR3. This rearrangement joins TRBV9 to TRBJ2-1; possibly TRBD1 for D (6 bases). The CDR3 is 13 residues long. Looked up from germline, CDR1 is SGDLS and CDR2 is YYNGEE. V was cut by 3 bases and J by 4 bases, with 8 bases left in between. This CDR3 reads CASSEDSYNEQFF. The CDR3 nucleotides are TGTGCCAGCAGCGAGGACAGTTACAATGAGCAGTTCTTC.

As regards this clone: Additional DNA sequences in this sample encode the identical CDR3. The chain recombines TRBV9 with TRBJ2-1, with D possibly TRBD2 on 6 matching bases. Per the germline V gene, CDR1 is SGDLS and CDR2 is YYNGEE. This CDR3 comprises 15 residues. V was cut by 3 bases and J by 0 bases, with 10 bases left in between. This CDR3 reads CASSAGGSSYNEQFF. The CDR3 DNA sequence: TGTGCCAGCAGCGCCGGGGGTAGCTCCTACAATGAGCAGTTCTTC.

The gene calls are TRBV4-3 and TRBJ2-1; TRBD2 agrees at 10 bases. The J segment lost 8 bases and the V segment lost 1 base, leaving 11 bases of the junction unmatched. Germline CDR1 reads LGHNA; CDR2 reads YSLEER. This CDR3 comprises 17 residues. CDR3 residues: CASSQGQAGGPVDEQFF. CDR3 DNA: TGCGCCAGCAGCCAAGGTCAAGCGGGAGGGCCAGTCGATGAGCAGTTCTTC.

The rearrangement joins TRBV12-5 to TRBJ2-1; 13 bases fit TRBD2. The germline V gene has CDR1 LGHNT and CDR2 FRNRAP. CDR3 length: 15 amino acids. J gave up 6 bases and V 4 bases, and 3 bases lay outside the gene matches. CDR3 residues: CASGWTSGRVNEQFF. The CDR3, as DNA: TGTGCTAGTGGTTGGACTAGCGGGAGAGTCAATGAGCAGTTCTTC.

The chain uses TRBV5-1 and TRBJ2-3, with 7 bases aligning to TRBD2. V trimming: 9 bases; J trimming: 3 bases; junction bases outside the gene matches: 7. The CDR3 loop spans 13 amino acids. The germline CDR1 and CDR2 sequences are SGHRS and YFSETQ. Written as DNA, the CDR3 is TGCGCCAACTCGACTAGCCTAACAGATACGCAGTATTTT. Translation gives CANSTSLTDTQYF.

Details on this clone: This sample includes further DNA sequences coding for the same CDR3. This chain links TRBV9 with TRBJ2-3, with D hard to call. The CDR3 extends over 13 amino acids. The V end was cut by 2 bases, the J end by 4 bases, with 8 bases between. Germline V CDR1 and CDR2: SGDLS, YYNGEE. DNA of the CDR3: TGTGCCAGCAGCGTCAACTCCCCAGATACGCAGTATTTT. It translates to CASSVNSPDTQYF.

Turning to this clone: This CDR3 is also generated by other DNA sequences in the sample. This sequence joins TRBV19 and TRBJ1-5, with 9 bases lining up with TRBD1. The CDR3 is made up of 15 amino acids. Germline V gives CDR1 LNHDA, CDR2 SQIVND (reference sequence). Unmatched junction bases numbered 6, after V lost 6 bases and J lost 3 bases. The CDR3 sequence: CASSPGTGYNQPQHF. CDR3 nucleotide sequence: TGTGCCAGTAGCCCCGGGACAGGGTACAATCAGCCCCAGCATTTT.

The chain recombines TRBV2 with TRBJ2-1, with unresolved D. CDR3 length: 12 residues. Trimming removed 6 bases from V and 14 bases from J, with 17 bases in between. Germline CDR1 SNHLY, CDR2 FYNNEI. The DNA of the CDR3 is TGTGCCAGCAGGCGCACGACTCACGGAAAGTTCTTC. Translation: CASRRTTHGKFF.

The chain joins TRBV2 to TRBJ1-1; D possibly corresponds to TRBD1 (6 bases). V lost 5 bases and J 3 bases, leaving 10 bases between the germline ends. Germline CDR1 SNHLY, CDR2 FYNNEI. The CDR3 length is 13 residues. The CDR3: CASSTGFDTEAFF. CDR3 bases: TGTGCCAGCAGTACAGGGTTTGACACTGAAGCTTTCTTT.

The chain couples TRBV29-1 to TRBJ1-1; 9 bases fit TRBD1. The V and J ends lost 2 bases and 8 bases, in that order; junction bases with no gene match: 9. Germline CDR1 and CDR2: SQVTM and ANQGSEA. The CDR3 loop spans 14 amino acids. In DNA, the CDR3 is TGCAGCGTTGAACCAACAGGGGGCGCGGGCGAAGCTTTCTTT. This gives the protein CSVEPTGGAGEAFF.

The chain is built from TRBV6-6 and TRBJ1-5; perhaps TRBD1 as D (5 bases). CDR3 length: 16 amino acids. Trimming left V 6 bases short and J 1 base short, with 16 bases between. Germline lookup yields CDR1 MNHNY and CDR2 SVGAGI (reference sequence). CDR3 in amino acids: CASSVLQAVSNQPQHF. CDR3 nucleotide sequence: TGTGCCAGCAGCGTTCTACAGGCGGTAAGCAATCAGCCCCAGCATTTT.

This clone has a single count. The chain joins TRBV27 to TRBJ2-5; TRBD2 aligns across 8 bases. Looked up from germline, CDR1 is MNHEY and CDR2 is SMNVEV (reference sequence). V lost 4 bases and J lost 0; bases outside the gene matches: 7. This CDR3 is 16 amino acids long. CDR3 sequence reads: CASSWAGGADQETQYF. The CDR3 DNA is TGTGCCAGCAGTTGGGCCGGGGGGGCGGACCAAGAGACCCAGTACTTC.

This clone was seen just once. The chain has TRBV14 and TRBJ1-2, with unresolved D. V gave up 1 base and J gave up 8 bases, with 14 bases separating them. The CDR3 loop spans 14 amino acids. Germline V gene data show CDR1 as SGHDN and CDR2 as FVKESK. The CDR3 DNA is TGTGCCAGCAGCCAAGGGGCAGCCTTGGAGGGCTACACCTTC. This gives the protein CASSQGAALEGYTF.

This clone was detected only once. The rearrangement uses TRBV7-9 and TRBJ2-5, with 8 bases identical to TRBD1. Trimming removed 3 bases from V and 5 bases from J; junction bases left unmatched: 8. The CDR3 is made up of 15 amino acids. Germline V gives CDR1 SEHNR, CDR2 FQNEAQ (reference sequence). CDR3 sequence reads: CASSFDRGGVETQYF. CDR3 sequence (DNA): TGTGCCAGCAGCTTCGACAGGGGAGGTGTGGAGACCCAGTACTTC.